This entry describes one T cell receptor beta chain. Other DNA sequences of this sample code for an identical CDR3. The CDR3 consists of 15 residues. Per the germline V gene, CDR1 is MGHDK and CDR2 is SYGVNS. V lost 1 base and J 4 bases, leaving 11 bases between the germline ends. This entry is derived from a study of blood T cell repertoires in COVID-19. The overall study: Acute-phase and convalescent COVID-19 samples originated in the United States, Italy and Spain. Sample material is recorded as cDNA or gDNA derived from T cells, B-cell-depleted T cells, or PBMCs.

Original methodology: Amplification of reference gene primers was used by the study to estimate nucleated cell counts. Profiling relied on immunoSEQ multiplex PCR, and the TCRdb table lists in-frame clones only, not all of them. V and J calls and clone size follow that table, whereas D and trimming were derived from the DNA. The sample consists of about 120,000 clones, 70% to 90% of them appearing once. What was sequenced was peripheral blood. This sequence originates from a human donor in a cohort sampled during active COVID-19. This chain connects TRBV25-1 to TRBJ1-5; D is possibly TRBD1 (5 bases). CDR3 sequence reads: CASSESGQGNQPQHF. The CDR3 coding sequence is TGTGCCAGCAGTGAATCAGGGCAGGGAAATCAGCCCCAGCATTTT.